A single sample is the source of the 18 T cell receptor beta chains below, sequenced in a study of technical replicates of blood from several donors. The data were produced by immunoSEQ multiplex PCR, yet TCRdb's version contains in-frame clones alone and is incomplete. The profile shows under 100,000 clones, 90% to 95% of them singletons. The sequenced sample was T cells isolated from PBMCs. These receptors all stem from a human donor in good health.

This rearrangement joins TRBV2 to TRBJ1-2; no clear D gene. In germline, CDR1 is SNHLY, CDR2 FYNNEI. Trimming left V 0 bases short and J 8 bases short, with 13 bases between. This CDR3 region has 14 residues. The CDR3 sequence is CASSEAGPWSGYTF. The DNA of the CDR3 is TGTGCCAGCAGTGAAGCGGGCCCCTGGTCGGGCTACACCTTC.

The rearrangement uses TRBV13 and TRBJ2-1; 8 bases are shared with TRBD2. The CDR3 is 15 amino acids. J gave up 8 bases and V 1 base, and 7 bases lay outside the gene matches. The V gene's germline CDR1 is PRHDT and CDR2 FYEKMQ (reference sequence). CDR3 loop: CASSLDIAGRDEQFF. The CDR3 DNA sequence: TGTGCCAGCAGCTTAGATATAGCGGGACGCGATGAGCAGTTCTTC.

The chain employs TRBV12-5 and TRBJ2-3, with 8 bases matching TRBD1. Germline CDR1 LGHNT, CDR2 FRNRAP. The CDR3 is made up of 17 amino acids. The V segment lost 4 bases and the J segment 1 base; nucleotides outside the gene matches: 10. DNA for the CDR3: TGTGCTAGTGGTTCCCCCCCAAGGGGACAGGGCACAGATACGCAGTATTTT. Amino acid sequence: CASGSPPRGQGTDTQYF.

The V and J genes are TRBV5-6 and TRBJ2-7; 7 bases map to TRBD1. Looked up from germline, CDR1 is SGHDT and CDR2 is YYEEEE. The CDR3 is 15 amino acids. The V segment lost 3 bases and the J segment 2 bases; nucleotides outside the gene matches: 8. Here the CDR3 reads CASSSEPGQTYEQYF. CDR3 in DNA: TGTGCCAGCAGCTCGGAACCGGGACAGACCTACGAGCAGTACTTC.

V is TRBV9 and J is TRBJ2-7; D possibly corresponds to TRBD1 (5 bases). Trimming removed 0 bases at V and 0 bases at J, with 10 bases between. This CDR3 is built from 15 residues. Looked up from germline, CDR1 is SGDLS and CDR2 is YYNGEE. This CDR3 is CASSVGVDSSYEQYF. As DNA, the CDR3 is TGTGCCAGCAGCGTAGGAGTTGACAGCTCCTACGAGCAGTACTTC.

The V call is TRBV7-9, the J call TRBJ2-1, with 7 bases identical to TRBD2. Germline V gene lookup returns CDR1 SEHNR and CDR2 FQNEAQ (reference sequence). V gave up 7 bases and J gave up 3 bases; unmatched junction bases: 9. The length of the CDR3 is 15 residues. The CDR3 reads CASKGGLEDYNEQFF. The CDR3 DNA is TGTGCCAGCAAAGGAGGACTAGAGGACTACAATGAGCAGTTCTTC.

The chain joins TRBV7-6 to TRBJ2-3; the D gene is possibly TRBD2 (6 bases). The CDR3 loop spans 15 amino acids. Trimming removed 1 base at V and 2 bases at J, with 10 bases between. CDR1 is SGHVS and CDR2 is FNYEAQ in the germline V gene. CDR3 residues: CASSLEQDYTDTQYF. CDR3 coding DNA: TGTGCCAGCAGCTTAGAACAGGACTACACAGATACGCAGTATTTT.

This rearrangement joins TRBV4-1 to TRBJ1-1, with D maybe TRBD1 (5 bases). The V end was cut by 5 bases, the J end by 1 base, with 11 bases between. Germline V gene sequence: CDR1 MGHRA, CDR2 YSYEKL. The CDR3 sequence is 14 residues long. The CDR3 protein is CASSAQGWNTEAFF. The CDR3 DNA sequence: TGCGCCAGCAGCGCGCAGGGATGGAACACTGAAGCTTTCTTT.

This rearrangement joins TRBV7-8 to TRBJ2-5, with 8 bases fitting TRBD1. V dropped 5 bases and J dropped 3; count of bases not matched to a gene: 11. The CDR3 is 16 residues long. CDR1 SGHVS and CDR2 FQNEAQ come from the germline V gene. CDR3 DNA: TGTGCCAGCAGCCCGACAACAGGGGGGCCTAAAGAGACCCAGTACTTC. It is translated as CASSPTTGGPKETQYF.

The chain employs TRBV5-1 and TRBJ2-7; 9 positions agree with TRBD2. With 0 bases clipped from V and 2 bases from J, the junction kept 3 bases outside the gene matches. The length of the CDR3 is 15 residues. CDR1 is SGHRS and CDR2 is YFSETQ in the germline V gene. The CDR3 reads CASSLVVAGAYEQYF. CDR3 nucleotides: TGCGCCAGCAGCTTGGTTGTAGCGGGAGCCTACGAGCAGTACTTC.

The genes are TRBV7-9 and TRBJ1-4, with D perhaps matching TRBD1 (5 bases). The CDR3 runs 17 residues. Germline CDR1 reads SEHNR; CDR2 reads FQNEAQ (reference sequence). The V gene lost 3 bases and the J gene lost 0 bases, with 14 bases spanning the gap. The CDR3 nucleotides are TGTGCCAGCAGCTTTACTTTGCAGACAGCAACTAATGAAAAACTGTTTTTT. It encodes CASSFTLQTATNEKLFF.

The table lists this clone with a few counts. This rearrangement joins TRBV6-5 to TRBJ1-1, with D uncertain. V was shortened by 5 bases and J by 1 base, with 8 bases between the two germline ends. The CDR3 is 13 residues long. Germline values: CDR1 MNHEY, CDR2 SVGAGI. This chain's CDR3 is CASSPNRNTEAFF. Here the CDR3 DNA reads TGTGCCAGCAGTCCGAACAGGAACACTGAAGCTTTCTTT.

This chain connects TRBV27 to TRBJ2-7; TRBD1 matches 7 bases. This CDR3 spans 15 amino acids. With 1 base clipped from V and 2 bases from J, the junction kept 5 bases outside the gene matches. Germline V lookup: CDR1 MNHEY, CDR2 SMNVEV (reference sequence). The CDR3 here is CASSLLGTAPYEQYF. The CDR3 DNA follows: TGTGCCAGCAGTTTATTGGGGACAGCCCCCTACGAGCAGTACTTC.

The chain is built from TRBV7-3 and TRBJ1-4; D unresolved. From germline, CDR1 is SGHTA and CDR2 FQGTGA. The CDR3 is 14 residues long. Deletions cut 5 bases from V and 2 bases from J, with 9 bases between. CDR3 in DNA: TGTGCCAGCAGCCCCTCGTTGACTAATGAAAAACTGTTTTTT. Translation: CASSPSLTNEKLFF.

The gene calls are TRBV28 and TRBJ2-7; 9 positions match TRBD2. Per the germline V gene, CDR1 is MDHEN and CDR2 is SYDVKM. After removal of 6 bases from V and 5 bases from J, the junction contained 8 bases not matched to a gene. The CDR3 consists of 14 residues. The CDR3 coding sequence is TGTGCCAGCAGGCGGCGGGAGGGCCTCCACGAGCAGTACTTC. The encoded protein is CASRRREGLHEQYF.

The rearrangement uses TRBV7-7 and TRBJ2-1, with 8 positions matching TRBD1. The trim removed 5 bases at V and 16 bases at J, leaving 10 bases unmatched. This CDR3 has 12 residues. The germline V gene has CDR1 SSHAT and CDR2 FNYEAQ (reference sequence). The CDR3 protein is CASSLQWDRTFF. The CDR3 DNA sequence: TGTGCCAGCAGCCTCCAGTGGGACAGGACCTTCTTC. Supplemented by reference TRBV7-7 and TRBJ2-1, the full variable domain reads GAGVSQSPRYKVTKRGQDVTLRCDPISSHATLYWYQQALGQGPEFLTYFNYEAQPDKSGLPSDRFSAERPEGSISTLTIQRTEQRDSAMYRCASSLQWDRTFFGPGTRLTVL.

Of note for this clone: Within the sample, other DNA sequences also encode this same CDR3. The gene calls are TRBV6-1 and TRBJ2-7; 8 bases agree with TRBD1. CDR3 length equals 12 residues. Germline CDR1 is MNHNS and CDR2 is SASEGT. The J segment lost 4 bases and the V segment lost 6 bases, leaving 2 bases of the junction unmatched. The CDR3 DNA reads TGTGCCAGCAGGACAGGGGCGTACGAGCAGTACTTC. This encodes CASRTGAYEQYF.

J is TRBJ2-3 and V is TRBV30; tentatively, D is TRBD2 (6 bases). The CDR3 has 13 residues. Germline values: CDR1 GTSNPN, CDR2 SVGIG (reference sequence). Between the trimmed V and J ends, which lost 3 bases and 4 bases, there was a span of 11 bases. DNA for the CDR3: TGTGCCTGGAGCCGGACTACCGCAGATACGCAGTATTTT. It translates to CAWSRTTADTQYF.